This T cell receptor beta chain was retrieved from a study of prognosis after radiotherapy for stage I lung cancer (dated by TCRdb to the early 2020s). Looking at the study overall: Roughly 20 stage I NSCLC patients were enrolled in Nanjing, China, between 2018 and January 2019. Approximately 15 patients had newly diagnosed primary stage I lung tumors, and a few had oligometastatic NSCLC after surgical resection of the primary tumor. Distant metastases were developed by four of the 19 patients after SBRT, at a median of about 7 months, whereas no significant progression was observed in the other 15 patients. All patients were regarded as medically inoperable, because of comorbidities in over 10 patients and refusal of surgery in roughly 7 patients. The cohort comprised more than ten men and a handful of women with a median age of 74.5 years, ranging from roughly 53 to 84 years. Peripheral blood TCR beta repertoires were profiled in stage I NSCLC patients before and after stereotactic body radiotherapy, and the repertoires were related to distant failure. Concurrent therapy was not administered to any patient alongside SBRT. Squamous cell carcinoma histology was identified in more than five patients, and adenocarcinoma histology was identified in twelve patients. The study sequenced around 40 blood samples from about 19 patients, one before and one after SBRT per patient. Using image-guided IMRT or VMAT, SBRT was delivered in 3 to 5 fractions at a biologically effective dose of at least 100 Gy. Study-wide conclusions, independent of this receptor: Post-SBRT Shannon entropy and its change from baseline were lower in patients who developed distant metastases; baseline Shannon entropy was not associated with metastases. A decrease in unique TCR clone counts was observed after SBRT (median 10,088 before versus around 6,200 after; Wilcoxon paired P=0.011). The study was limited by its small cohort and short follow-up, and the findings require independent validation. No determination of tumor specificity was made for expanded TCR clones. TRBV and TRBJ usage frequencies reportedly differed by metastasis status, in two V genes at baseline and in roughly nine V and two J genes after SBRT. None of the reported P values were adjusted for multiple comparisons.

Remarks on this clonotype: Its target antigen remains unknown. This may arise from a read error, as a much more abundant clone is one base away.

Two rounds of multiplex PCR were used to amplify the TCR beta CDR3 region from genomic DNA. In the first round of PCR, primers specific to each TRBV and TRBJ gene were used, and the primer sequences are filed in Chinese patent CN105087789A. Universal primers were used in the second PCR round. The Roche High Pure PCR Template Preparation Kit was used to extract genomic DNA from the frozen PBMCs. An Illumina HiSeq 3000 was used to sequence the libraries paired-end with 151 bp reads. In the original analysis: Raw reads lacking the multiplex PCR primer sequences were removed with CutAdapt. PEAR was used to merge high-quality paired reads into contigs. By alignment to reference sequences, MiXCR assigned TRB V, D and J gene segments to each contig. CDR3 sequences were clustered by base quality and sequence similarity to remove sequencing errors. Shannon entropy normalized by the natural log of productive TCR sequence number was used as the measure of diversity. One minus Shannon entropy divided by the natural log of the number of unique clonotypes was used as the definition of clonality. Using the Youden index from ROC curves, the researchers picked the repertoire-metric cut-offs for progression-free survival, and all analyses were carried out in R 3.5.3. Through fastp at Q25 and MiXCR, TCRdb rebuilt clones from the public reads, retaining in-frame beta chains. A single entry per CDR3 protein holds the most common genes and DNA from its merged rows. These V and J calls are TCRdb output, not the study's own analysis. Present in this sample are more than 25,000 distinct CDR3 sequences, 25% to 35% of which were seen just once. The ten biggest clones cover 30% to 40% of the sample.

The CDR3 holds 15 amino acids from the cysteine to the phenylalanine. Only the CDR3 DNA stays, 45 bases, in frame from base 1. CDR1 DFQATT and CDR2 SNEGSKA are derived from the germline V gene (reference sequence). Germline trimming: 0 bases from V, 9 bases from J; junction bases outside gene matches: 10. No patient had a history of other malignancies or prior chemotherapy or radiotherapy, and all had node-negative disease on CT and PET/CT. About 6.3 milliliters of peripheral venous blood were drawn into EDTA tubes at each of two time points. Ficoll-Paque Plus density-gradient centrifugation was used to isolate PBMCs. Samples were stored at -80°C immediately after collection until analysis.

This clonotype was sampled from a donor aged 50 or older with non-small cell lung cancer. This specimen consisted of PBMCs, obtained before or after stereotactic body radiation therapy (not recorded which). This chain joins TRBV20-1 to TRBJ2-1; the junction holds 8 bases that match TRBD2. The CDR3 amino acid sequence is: CSARDPGLVRGEQFF. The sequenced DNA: TGCAGTGCTAGAGATCCGGGACTAGTTCGGGGTGAGCAGTTCTTC.